Shown below are 18 T cell receptor beta chains from a single sample sequenced in a study of CD8 T cells in Susac syndrome. Random hexamers were used to reverse transcribe roughly 0.45 to 1 ug of RNA. TCRdb fed the immunoSEQ multiplex PCR reads into MiXCR, producing one record per CDR3 protein. The table lists tens of thousands of distinct CDR3 sequences, over 90% of them singletons. The specimen sequenced was CD8+ T cells from PBMCs. The receptors come from a human donor in good health.

The gene calls are TRBV6-6 and TRBJ2-2; D is perhaps TRBD1 (5 bases). CDR3 size: 16 residues. CDR1 is MNHNY, CDR2 SVGAGI, per germline (reference sequence). V dropped 7 bases and J dropped 5 bases, with 20 bases sitting between them. CDR3 nucleotide sequence: TGTGCCAGCACCCAGTCCGTCAGGGTTGAGACCGGGGAGCTGTTTTTT. As protein: CASTQSVRVETGELFF.

The rearrangement joins TRBV4-1 to TRBJ2-5; 7 bases agree with TRBD1. This CDR3 contains 13 residues. With V trimmed by 1 base and J by 5 bases, 1 base remained unmatched. Germline values: CDR1 MGHRA, CDR2 YSYEKL. The CDR3 coding sequence is TGCGCCAGCAGCCAAGTGGGACAGGAGACCCAGTACTTC. Protein product: CASSQVGQETQYF.

The chain links TRBV15 to TRBJ1-5; unclear D gene. V lost 1 base and J lost 4, with 8 bases in between. The CDR3 runs to 14 residues. Germline CDR1 LNHNV, CDR2 YYDKDF (reference sequence). The CDR3 region has the DNA TGTGCCACCAGCAGAGGGGGAATTAATCAGCCCCAGCATTTT. This translates into CATSRGGINQPQHF.

Only one count was recorded for this clonotype. The DNA for the CDR3 is TGTGCCAGCAGTTACGCTAGCTCAGATACGCAGTATTTT. This translates into CASSYASSDTQYF. The chain uses TRBV6-6 and TRBJ2-3; tentatively, D is TRBD2 (5 bases). CDR1 is MNHNY, CDR2 SVGAGI, per germline (reference sequence). The V gene lost 2 bases and the J gene lost 4 bases, with 7 bases spanning the gap. This CDR3 has 13 residues.

The CDR3 DNA follows: TGCAGCGTTCTGGGACTAGAGGGGCATCCCTCCTACAATGAGCAGTTCTTC. Translation: CSVLGLEGHPSYNEQFF. The chain uses TRBV29-1 and TRBJ2-1; 8 bases line up with TRBD2. Germline CDR1 reads SQVTM; CDR2 reads ANQGSEA. CDR3 size: 17 residues. The ends lost 5 bases at V and 0 bases at J; junction bases unmatched: 12.

The chain has TRBV14 and TRBJ2-7; D unresolved. The V end lost 1 base, the J end lost 2 bases, and 9 bases lay between the germline ends. This CDR3 has 14 amino acids. CDR1 is SGHDN, CDR2 FVKESK, per germline. CDR3 DNA: TGTGCCAGCAGCCAAGCGGGCCTCCCCTACGAGCAGTACGTC. Translated: CASSQAGLPYEQYV.

The V and J genes are TRBV5-1 and TRBJ1-2; D not certain. The CDR3 runs 11 residues. CDR1 and CDR2 (germline): SGHRS, YFSETQ. Trimming stripped 6 bases from V and 4 bases from J, with 7 bases between. CDR3 nucleotide sequence: TGCGCCAGCATGGGCGGCTATGGCTACACCTTC. It codes for CASMGGYGYTF.

This chain joins TRBV6-5 and TRBJ1-1; maybe TRBD1 (6 bases). The CDR3 contains 15 residues. Trimming shortened V by 5 bases and J by 0 bases, and 13 bases separated the two germline ends. CDR1 and CDR2 from the germline V gene are MNHEY and SVGAGI. In nucleotides, the CDR3 is TGTGCCAGCAGTCCCCAGGGGAGCGTGAACACTGAAGCTTTCTTT. As protein: CASSPQGSVNTEAFF.

V usage is TRBV20-1 and J usage is TRBJ1-1; D might be TRBD1 (6 bases). V gave up 3 bases and J gave up 1 base, with 18 bases separating them. The CDR3 loop spans 16 amino acids. Germline V CDR1 and CDR2: DFQATT, SNEGSKA (reference sequence). The CDR3 spells CSARRKGDTTNTEAFF. As DNA, the CDR3 is TGCAGTGCTAGGAGGAAGGGGGACACTACGAACACTGAAGCTTTCTTT.

This clonotype was observed a handful of times. The chain couples TRBV27 to TRBJ2-7; D remains ambiguous. Trimming removed 4 bases from V and 1 base from J, with 8 bases in between. The length of the CDR3 is 13 residues. Germline assignment: CDR1 MNHEY and CDR2 SMNVEV (reference sequence). The CDR3 here is CASSWGQSYEQYF. DNA of the CDR3: TGTGCCAGCAGTTGGGGTCAATCCTACGAGCAGTACTTC.

This clonotype was seen a single time. The chain employs TRBV20-1 and TRBJ2-7; tentative D call: TRBD1 (5 bases). Deletions cut 2 bases from V and 1 base from J, with 9 bases between. CDR1 is DFQATT and CDR2 is SNEGSKA in the germline V gene (reference sequence). The CDR3 loop spans 13 amino acids. CDR3 amino acids: CSARKTDSYEQYF. The CDR3, as DNA: TGCAGTGCTAGAAAGACAGATTCCTACGAGCAGTACTTC.

The chain links TRBV5-1 to TRBJ2-5; 9 bases agree with TRBD1. The V segment lost 4 bases and the J segment 5 bases; nucleotides outside the gene matches: 6. The germline gives CDR1 SGHRS, CDR2 YFSETQ. The CDR3 consists of 14 residues. The CDR3 sequence: CASSRDRALETQYF. CDR3 bases: TGCGCCAGCAGCAGGGACAGGGCGTTGGAGACCCAGTACTTC. Looking up the rest from reference TRBV5-1 and TRBJ2-5 gives the full variable domain: KAGVTQTPRYLIKTRGQQVTLSCSPISGHRSVSWYQQTPGQGLQFLFEYFSETQRNKGNFPGRFSGRQFSNSRSEMNVSTLELGDSALYLCASSRDRALETQYFGPGTRLLVL.

This chain connects TRBV20-1 to TRBJ1-6; D might be TRBD1 (5 bases). Trimming removed 0 bases from V and 12 bases from J, with 15 bases in between. The CDR3 length is 14 residues. The germline gives CDR1 DFQATT, CDR2 SNEGSKA (reference sequence). The CDR3 protein is CSARDPGLAEPLHF. CDR3 in DNA: TGCAGTGCTAGAGACCCAGGGCTCGCGGAACCCCTCCACTTT.

The rearrangement links TRBV27 to TRBJ2-1, with 9 nucleotides matching TRBD2. Germline V gene sequence: CDR1 MNHEY, CDR2 SMNVEV (reference sequence). The CDR3 runs to 13 residues. With 6 bases clipped from V and 7 bases from J, the junction kept 4 bases outside the gene matches. The CDR3 DNA follows: TGTGCCAGCAGCCTGAGCGGGAGGAATGAGCAGTTCTTC. Translation: CASSLSGRNEQFF.

The chain employs TRBV7-6 and TRBJ1-1; D may be TRBD1 (5 bases). The CDR3 runs to 14 residues. Trimming pared 5 bases from V and 0 bases from J, leaving 10 bases between. Germline V CDR1 and CDR2: SGHVS, FNYEAQ. CDR3 nucleotides: TGTGCCAGCAGCCTCAGGGAGATGAACACTGAAGCTTTCTTT. Translation gives CASSLREMNTEAFF. The entire variable domain, with the rest obtained from reference TRBV7-6 and TRBJ1-1, is as follows: GAGVSQSPRYKVTKRGQDVALRCDPISGHVSLYWYRQALGQGPEFLTYFNYEAQQDKSGLPNDRFSAERPEGSISTLTIQRTEQRDSAMYRCASSLREMNTEAFFGQGTRLTVV.

This sequence joins TRBV27 and TRBJ1-1; D is perhaps TRBD1 (5 bases). There are 15 residues in the CDR3. The V and J ends lost 5 bases and 5 bases respectively, with 18 bases between them. CDR1 and CDR2 (germline): MNHEY, SMNVEV (reference sequence). Here the CDR3 DNA reads TGTGCCAGCAGTCCAATTAGGACCTGGGGGACTGAAGCTTTCTTT. This translates into CASSPIRTWGTEAFF.

The J gene is TRBJ2-1, the V gene TRBV9; 10 bases are a match to TRBD2. The CDR3 extends over 16 amino acids. Germline CDR1 SGDLS, CDR2 YYNGEE. Trimming cost V 2 bases and J 2 bases; bases outside gene matches: 4. CDR3 amino acids: CASSVPSGSAYNEQFF. Written as DNA, the CDR3 is TGTGCCAGCAGCGTGCCTAGCGGGAGCGCCTACAATGAGCAGTTCTTC.

CDR3 sequence (DNA): TGTGCCAGCAGCGTATCTATAGCGGGGGCTGAATACAATGAGCAGTTCTTC. Translating gives CASSVSIAGAEYNEQFF. V and J are TRBV9 and TRBJ2-1; 9 bases agree with TRBD2. The V segment lost 1 base and the J segment 4 bases; nucleotides outside the gene matches: 9. CDR3 length: 17 residues. Germline values: CDR1 SGDLS, CDR2 YYNGEE.